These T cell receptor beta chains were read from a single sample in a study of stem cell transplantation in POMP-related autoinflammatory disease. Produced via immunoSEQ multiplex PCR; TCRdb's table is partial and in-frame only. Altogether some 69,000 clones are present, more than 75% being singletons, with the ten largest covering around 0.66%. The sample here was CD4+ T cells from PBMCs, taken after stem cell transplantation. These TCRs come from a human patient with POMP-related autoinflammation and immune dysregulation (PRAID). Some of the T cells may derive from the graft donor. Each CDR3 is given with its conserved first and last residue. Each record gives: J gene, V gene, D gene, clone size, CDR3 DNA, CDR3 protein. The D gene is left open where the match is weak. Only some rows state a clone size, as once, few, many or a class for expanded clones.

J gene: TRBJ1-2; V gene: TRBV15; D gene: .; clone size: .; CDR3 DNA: TGTGCCACCAGCAGAGATCTAGGCCAGGCGGGTGGCTACACCTTC; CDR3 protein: CATSRDLGQAGGYTF
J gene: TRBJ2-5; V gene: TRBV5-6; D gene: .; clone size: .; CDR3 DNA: TGTGCCAGCAAAAAGGGACTTTCGGTGGAGACCCAGTACTTC; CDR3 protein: CASKKGLSVETQYF
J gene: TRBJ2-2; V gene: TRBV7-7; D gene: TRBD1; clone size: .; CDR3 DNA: TGTGCCAGCAGTGTCGGGGACAGGACCACCGGGGAGCTGTTTTTT; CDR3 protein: CASSVGDRTTGELFF
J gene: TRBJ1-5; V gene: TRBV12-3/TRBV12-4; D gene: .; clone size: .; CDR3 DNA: TGTGCCAGCAGTGCGGAAGACTGGAGGTCCCAGCATTTT; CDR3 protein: CASSAEDWRSQHF
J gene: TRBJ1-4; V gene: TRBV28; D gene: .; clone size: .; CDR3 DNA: TGTGCCAGCGGGTCCAGCGAGAATGAAAAACTGTTTTTT; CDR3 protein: CASGSSENEKLFF
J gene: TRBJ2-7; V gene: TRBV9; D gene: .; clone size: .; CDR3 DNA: TGTGCCAGCAGCGTAGGCTATAGTGTAGGCTACGAGCAGTACTTC; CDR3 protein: CASSVGYSVGYEQYF
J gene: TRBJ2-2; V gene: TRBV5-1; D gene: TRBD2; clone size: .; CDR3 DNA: TGCGCCAGCAGCTTGGACCGACTAGCGGGAGACGGGGAGCTGTTTTTT; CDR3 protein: CASSLDRLAGDGELFF
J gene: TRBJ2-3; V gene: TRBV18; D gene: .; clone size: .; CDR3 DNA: TGTGCCAGCTCACCATGGGAGGACCCATCAGATACGCAGTATTTT; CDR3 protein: CASSPWEDPSDTQYF
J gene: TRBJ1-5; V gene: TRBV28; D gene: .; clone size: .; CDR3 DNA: TGTGCCAGCAGTAAAGGGGGGCCTCAGCCCCAGCATTTT; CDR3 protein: CASSKGGPQPQHF
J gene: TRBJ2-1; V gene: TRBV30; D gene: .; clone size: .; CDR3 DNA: TGTGCCTGGACTGGCGCGTACAATGAGCAGTTCTTC; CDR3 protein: CAWTGAYNEQFF
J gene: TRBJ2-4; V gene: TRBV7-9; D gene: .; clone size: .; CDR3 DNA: TGTGCCAGCAGCTTAGAACTAGCCAAAAACATTCAGTACTTC; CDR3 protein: CASSLELAKNIQYF
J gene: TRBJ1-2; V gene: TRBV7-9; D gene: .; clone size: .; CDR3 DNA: TGTGCCAGCAGCTTAGGTGTACAGGGAAATGGCTACACCTTC; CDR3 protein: CASSLGVQGNGYTF
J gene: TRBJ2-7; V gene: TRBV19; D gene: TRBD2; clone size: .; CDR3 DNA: TGTGCCAGTAGGGGACTAGATTCCTACGAGCAGTACTTC; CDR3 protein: CASRGLDSYEQYF
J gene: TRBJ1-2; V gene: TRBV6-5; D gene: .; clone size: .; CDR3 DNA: TGTGCCAGTAACCCCGGACATTTCTTCGATGGCTACACCTTC; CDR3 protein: CASNPGHFFDGYTF
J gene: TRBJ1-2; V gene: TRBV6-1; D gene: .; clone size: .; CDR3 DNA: TGTGCCAGCAGTGAACGGGGAGGGGATTATCGAGGCTACACCTTC; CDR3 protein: CASSERGGDYRGYTF
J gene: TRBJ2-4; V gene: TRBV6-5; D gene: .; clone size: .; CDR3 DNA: TGTGCCAGCAGTTACAGAAACATTCAGTACTTC; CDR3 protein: CASSYRNIQYF
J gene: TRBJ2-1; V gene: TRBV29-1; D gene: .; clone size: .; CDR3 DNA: TGCAGCGTTGAGGTACAGGGCAGGGAGCAGTTCTTC; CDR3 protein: CSVEVQGREQFF
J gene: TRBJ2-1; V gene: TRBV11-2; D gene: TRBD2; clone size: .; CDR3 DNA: TGTGCCAGCAGCCCGTGGCGTCTAGCGGGAGAGAGCTCCTACAATGAGCAGTTCTTC; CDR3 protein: CASSPWRLAGESSYNEQFF
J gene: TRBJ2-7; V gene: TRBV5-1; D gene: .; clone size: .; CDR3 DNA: TGCGCCAGCAGCTTGGTACTCGCGGGTTCGGGCGAGCAGTACTTC; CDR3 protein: CASSLVLAGSGEQYF
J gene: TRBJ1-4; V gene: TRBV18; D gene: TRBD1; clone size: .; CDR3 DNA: TGTGCCAGCTCCCTTAGACAGGGGTTTGGTGAAAAACTGTTTTTT; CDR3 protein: CASSLRQGFGEKLFF
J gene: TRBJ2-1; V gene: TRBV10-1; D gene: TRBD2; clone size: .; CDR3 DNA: TGCGCCAGCAGTAGACTAGCGGGAGACTACAATGAGCAGTTCTTC; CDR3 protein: CASSRLAGDYNEQFF
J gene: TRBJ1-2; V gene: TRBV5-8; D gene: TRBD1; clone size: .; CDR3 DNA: TGTGCCAGCAGCTTTGACAGGGACCATGGCTACACCTTC; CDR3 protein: CASSFDRDHGYTF
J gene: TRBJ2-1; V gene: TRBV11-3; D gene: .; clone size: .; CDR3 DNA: TGTGCCAGCAGCTTAGCCGGGTCTAGCTCCTACAATGAGCAGTTCTTC; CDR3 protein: CASSLAGSSSYNEQFF
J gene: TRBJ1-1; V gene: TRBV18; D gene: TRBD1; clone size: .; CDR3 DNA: TGTGCCAGCTCACCACTGGGACAGGGGAAGAACACTGAAGCTTTCTTT; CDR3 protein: CASSPLGQGKNTEAFF
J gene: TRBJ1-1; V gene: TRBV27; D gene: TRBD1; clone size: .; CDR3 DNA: TGTGCCAGCAGTTTCCGGGACAGGGTCCCTGAAGCTTTCTTT; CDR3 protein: CASSFRDRVPEAFF
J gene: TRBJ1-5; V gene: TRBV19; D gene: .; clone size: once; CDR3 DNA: TGTGCCAGTAGTACCTATCTAGGCGGAGGGAGGGATCAGCCCCAGCATTTT; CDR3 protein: CASSTYLGGGRDQPQHF
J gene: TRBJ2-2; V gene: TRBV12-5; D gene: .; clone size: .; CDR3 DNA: TGTGCTAGTGGTTTCCTGAGGGGGGCCTTAAACACCGGGGAGCTGTTTTTT; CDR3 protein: CASGFLRGALNTGELFF
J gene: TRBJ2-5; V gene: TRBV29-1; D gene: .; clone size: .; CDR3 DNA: TGCAGCGTTGATCGGATTCAAGAGACCCAGTACTTC; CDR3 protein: CSVDRIQETQYF
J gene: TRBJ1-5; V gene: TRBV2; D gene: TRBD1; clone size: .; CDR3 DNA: TGTGCCAGCAGCGAGCGGACAGGGAGGAGGAATCAGCCCCAGCATTTT; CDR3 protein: CASSERTGRRNQPQHF
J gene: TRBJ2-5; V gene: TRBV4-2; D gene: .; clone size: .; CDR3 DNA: TGTGCCAGCAGCCAAGATGGAAGCAGGCAACAAGAGACCCAGTACTTC; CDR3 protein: CASSQDGSRQQETQYF
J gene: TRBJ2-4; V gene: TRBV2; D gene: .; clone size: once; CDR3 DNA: TGTGCCAGCAGACTCAGGGAAGTGGACAAAAACATTCAGTACTTC; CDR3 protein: CASRLREVDKNIQYF
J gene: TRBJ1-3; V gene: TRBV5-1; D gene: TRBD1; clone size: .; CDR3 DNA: TGCGCCAGCAGCTTGGTTGGTACAGGGGTTGGTGGAAACACCATATATTTT; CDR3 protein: CASSLVGTGVGGNTIYF
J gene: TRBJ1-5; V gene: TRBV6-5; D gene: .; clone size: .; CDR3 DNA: TGTGCCAGCAGTTACCTGACCCAGCACAATCAGCCCCAGCATTTT; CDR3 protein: CASSYLTQHNQPQHF
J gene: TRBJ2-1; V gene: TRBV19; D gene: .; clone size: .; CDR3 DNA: TGTGCCAGTAGTCCACAGGGTCGGAATGAGCAGTTCTTC; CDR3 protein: CASSPQGRNEQFF
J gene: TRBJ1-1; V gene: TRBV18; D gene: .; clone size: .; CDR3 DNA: TGTGCCAGCTCACCACCTGGTCCGGCCAGGGGCACTGAAGCTTTCTTT; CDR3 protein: CASSPPGPARGTEAFF
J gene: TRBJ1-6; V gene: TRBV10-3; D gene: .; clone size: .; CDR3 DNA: TGTGCCACCCAATCTCCAGAGACCTATAATTCACCCCTCCACTTT; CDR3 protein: CATQSPETYNSPLHF
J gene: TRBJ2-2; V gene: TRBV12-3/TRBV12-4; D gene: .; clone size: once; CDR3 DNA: TGTGCCAGCAGCCCCGGGTGGAGCGGGGAGCTGTTTTTT; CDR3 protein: CASSPGWSGELFF
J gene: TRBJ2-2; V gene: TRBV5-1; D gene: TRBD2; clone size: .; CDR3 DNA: TGCGCCAGCAGCGCTAGCGGGACCGGGGAGCTGTTTTTT; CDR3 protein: CASSASGTGELFF
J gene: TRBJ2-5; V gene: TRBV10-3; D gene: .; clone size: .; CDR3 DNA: TGTGCCATCAGTGAACGGGTCGGCAGGGGAGAGACCCAGTACTTC; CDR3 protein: CAISERVGRGETQYF
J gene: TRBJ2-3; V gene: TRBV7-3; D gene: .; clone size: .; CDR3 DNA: TGTGCCAGCAGCTTAGGCGGAGGACTGCCAGATACGCAGTATTTT; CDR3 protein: CASSLGGGLPDTQYF
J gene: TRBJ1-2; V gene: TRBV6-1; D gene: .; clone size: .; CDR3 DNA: TGTGCCAGCAGTGAACGCATGGGGGATGGCTACACCTTC; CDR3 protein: CASSERMGDGYTF
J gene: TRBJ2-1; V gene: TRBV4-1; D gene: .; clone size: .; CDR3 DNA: TGCGCCAGCAGCCCATTAGGAATCAATGAGCAGTTCTTC; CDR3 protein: CASSPLGINEQFF
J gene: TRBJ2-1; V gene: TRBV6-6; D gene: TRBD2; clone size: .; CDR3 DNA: TGTGCCAGCTATAACCCGGGACTAGCGAACAATGAGCAGTTCTTC; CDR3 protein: CASYNPGLANNEQFF
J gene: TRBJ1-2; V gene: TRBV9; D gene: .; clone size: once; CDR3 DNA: TGTGCCAGCAGCGTAAGGAACAGCGTTAACTATGGCTACACCTTC; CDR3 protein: CASSVRNSVNYGYTF
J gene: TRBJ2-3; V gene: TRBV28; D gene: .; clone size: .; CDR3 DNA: TGTGCCAGCAGTTCTTCCCCCGGGGGCAGGGAATTAGATACGCAGTATTTT; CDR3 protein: CASSSSPGGRELDTQYF
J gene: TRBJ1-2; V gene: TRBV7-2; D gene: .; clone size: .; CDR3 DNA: TGTGCCAGCAGCTTAACCGGGACTAACTATGGCTACACCTTC; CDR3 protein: CASSLTGTNYGYTF
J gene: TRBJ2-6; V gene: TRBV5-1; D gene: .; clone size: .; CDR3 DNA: TGCGCCAGCAGCTCCCAAGGTCCTGGGGCCAACGTCCTGACTTTC; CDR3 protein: CASSSQGPGANVLTF
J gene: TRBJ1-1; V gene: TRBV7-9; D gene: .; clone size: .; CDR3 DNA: TGTGCCAGCAGCTTATCAAACACTGAAGCTTTCTTT; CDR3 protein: CASSLSNTEAFF
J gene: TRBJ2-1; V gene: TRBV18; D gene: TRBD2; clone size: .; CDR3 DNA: TGTGCCAGCTCACCAGTCGAGCGGGAGTGGAATGAGCAGTTCTTC; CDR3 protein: CASSPVEREWNEQFF
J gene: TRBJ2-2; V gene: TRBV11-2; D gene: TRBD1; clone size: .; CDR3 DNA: TGTGCCAGCAGCCCCCGGGACAGGGGGACCGGGGAGCTGTTTTTT; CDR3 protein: CASSPRDRGTGELFF
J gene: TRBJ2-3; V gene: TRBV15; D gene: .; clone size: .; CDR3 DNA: TGTGCCACCAGCATCAGGGATCGCACAGATACGCAGTATTTT; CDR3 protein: CATSIRDRTDTQYF
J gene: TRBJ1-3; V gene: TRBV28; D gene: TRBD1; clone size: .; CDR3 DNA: TGTGCCAGCAGCCGAAGGGGGCTGAGGTACACCATATATTTT; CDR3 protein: CASSRRGLRYTIYF
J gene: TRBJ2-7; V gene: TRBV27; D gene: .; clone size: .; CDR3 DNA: TGTGCCAGCAGTTCCCACGGGAGCTCCTACGAGCAGTACTTC; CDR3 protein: CASSSHGSSYEQYF
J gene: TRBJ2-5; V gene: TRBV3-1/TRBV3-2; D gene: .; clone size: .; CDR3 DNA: TGTGCCAGCAGCCAAGAGGAGACCCAGTACTTC; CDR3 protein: CASSQEETQYF
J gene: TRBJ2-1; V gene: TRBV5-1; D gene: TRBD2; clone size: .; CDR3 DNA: TGCGCCAGCAGCCGCCGGGACGGCGACACTAGCGAGAAATACAATGAGCAGTTCTTC; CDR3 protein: CASSRRDGDTSEKYNEQFF
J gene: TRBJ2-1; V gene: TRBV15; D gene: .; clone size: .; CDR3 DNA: TGTGCCACCAGCACAGCCCCGGGCGAGCAGTTCTTC; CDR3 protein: CATSTAPGEQFF
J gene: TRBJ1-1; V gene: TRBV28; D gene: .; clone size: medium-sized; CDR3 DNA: TGTGCCAGCAGTCCAACATACACTGAAGCTTTCTTT; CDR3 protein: CASSPTYTEAFF
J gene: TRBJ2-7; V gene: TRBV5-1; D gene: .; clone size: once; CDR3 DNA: TGCGCCAGCAGCCCTATCTTTGCGTCTTCCTACGAGCAGTACTTC; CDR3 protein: CASSPIFASSYEQYF
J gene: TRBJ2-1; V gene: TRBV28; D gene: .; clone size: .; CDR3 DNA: TGTGCCAGCAATAGTGGGGGCGGAGTTTCCTACAATGAGCAGTTCTTC; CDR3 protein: CASNSGGGVSYNEQFF